This TCR beta chain is drawn from a study of cytomegalovirus exposure and HLA in healthy donors. The study's findings and limits: There were a few CMV-associated chains whose specificity for CMV antigens was confirmed in vitro. It was reported that the classifier diagnosed cytomegalovirus status with high specificity and sensitivity in both the original and validation cohorts. Listed as cytomegalovirus-associated were over 150 TCR beta chains. According to a subsequent analysis, TCR clusters from the first cohort were inclined to appear together in the roughly 120 validation repertoires.

Trimming stripped 0 bases from V and 4 bases from J, with 10 bases between. This CDR3 contains 15 residues. Looked up from germline, CDR1 is SGDLS and CDR2 is YYNGEE. Sequencing used immunoSEQ multiplex PCR; TCRdb keeps in-frame clones, though not all of them. In the table there are about 330,000 clones, about 90% of which are singletons. Turning to this clone: Antigen unknown.

The specimen was PBMCs. This clonotype originated in a woman in her 30s in good health and CMV-seropositive. V usage is TRBV9 and J usage is TRBJ1-4; D is ambiguous. The CDR3 spells CASSVGPGINEKLFF. As DNA, the CDR3 is TGTGCCAGCAGCGTAGGGCCGGGGATTAATGAAAAACTGTTTTTT.